These T cell receptor beta chains were read from a single sample in a study of blood T cell repertoires in COVID-19. The repertoire was sequenced with immunoSEQ multiplex PCR; TCRdb's copy has only in-frame clones and lacks some. The sample holds 180,000 or so clones; roughly nine tenths are singletons and the top ten take around 9.9%. The sample consisted of peripheral blood. The receptors stem from a woman between 55 and 75 years old with COVID-19, enrolled during active disease. Each CDR3 is given with its conserved first and last residue. The D gene is left open where the match is weak. Not every row has a clone size; where given, it reads once, few, many or a size class.

DNA: TGTGCCAGCAAAGGGGTTGAAGCTTTCTTT
CDR3: CASKGVEAFF
D: .
J: TRBJ1-1
V: TRBV6-5
size: once

DNA: TGTGCCACCAGTGACCCGACAGGGTATCAAGAGACCCAGTACTTC
CDR3: CATSDPTGYQETQYF
D: TRBD1
J: TRBJ2-5
V: TRBV24-1
size: .

DNA: TGTGCCAGCAGCTTGTTGGGGCGGGAGCAAACCTACGAGCAGTACTTC
CDR3: CASSLLGREQTYEQYF
D: TRBD2
J: TRBJ2-7
V: TRBV5-4
size: .

DNA: TGTGCCAGCAGTTCATTAATACAAGGGACAGGGCGGATAGGGAGGAATGGCTACACCTTC
CDR3: CASSSLIQGTGRIGRNGYTF
D: TRBD1
J: TRBJ1-2
V: TRBV28
size: .

DNA: TGTGCCAGCTCACCCAAGCAGGCGGAGGGTGAAGCTTTCTTT
CDR3: CASSPKQAEGEAFF
D: .
J: TRBJ1-1
V: TRBV18
size: .

DNA: TGTGCCAGCAGTTACCAGACAGGGGCCCAAGAGACCCAGTACTTC
CDR3: CASSYQTGAQETQYF
D: TRBD1
J: TRBJ2-5
V: TRBV28
size: .

DNA: TGTGCCAGCAGCCTAACAGTCTCTGGGGCCAACGTCCTGACTTTC
CDR3: CASSLTVSGANVLTF
D: .
J: TRBJ2-6
V: TRBV3-1/TRBV3-2
size: .

DNA: TGTGCCAGCAGCTTTGGACAGGCCCAAGAGACCCAGTACTTC
CDR3: CASSFGQAQETQYF
D: TRBD1
J: TRBJ2-5
V: TRBV7-9
size: .

DNA: TGCGCCAGCAGCTTGGGGCGGGAGCGATACAATGAGCAGTTCTTC
CDR3: CASSLGRERYNEQFF
D: TRBD2
J: TRBJ2-1
V: TRBV5-1
size: .

DNA: TGTGCCAGCAGTCCTAGCGACTACGAGCAGTACTTC
CDR3: CASSPSDYEQYF
D: .
J: TRBJ2-7
V: TRBV6-5
size: .

DNA: TGTGCCAGCAGCTTAGCGCTAAGGACTAAAGAGCAGTACTTC
CDR3: CASSLALRTKEQYF
D: .
J: TRBJ2-7
V: TRBV7-9
size: .

DNA: TGTGCCAGCAGCCAAGATAGGGGGACAGGGGGTGAAAAACTGTTTTTT
CDR3: CASSQDRGTGGEKLFF
D: TRBD1
J: TRBJ1-4
V: TRBV4-2
size: .

DNA: TGTGCCAGCAGCCCAAGACAGCCGCTATTTGAAGCTTTCTTT
CDR3: CASSPRQPLFEAFF
D: .
J: TRBJ1-1
V: TRBV14
size: .

DNA: TGTGCCAGCAGTTTAATAGGGGCGGTACAGACGAACACTGAAGCTTTCTTT
CDR3: CASSLIGAVQTNTEAFF
D: .
J: TRBJ1-1
V: TRBV27
size: .

DNA: TGTGCCACCTCCCTTACCGGGGGGGTTAGCGAAAAACTGTTTTTT
CDR3: CATSLTGGVSEKLFF
D: .
J: TRBJ1-4
V: TRBV18
size: .

DNA: TGTGCCAGCAGGAGACAGGGGAACACCGGGGAGCTGTTTTTT
CDR3: CASRRQGNTGELFF
D: TRBD1
J: TRBJ2-2
V: TRBV11-2
size: .

DNA: TGTGCCAGCAGCCCCAGTCGGGCGAACACCGGGGAGCTGTTTTTT
CDR3: CASSPSRANTGELFF
D: .
J: TRBJ2-2
V: TRBV6-5
size: .

DNA: TGTGCCGTAACTAGCGGGAGAGATACGCAGTATTTT
CDR3: CAVTSGRDTQYF
D: TRBD2
J: TRBJ2-3
V: TRBV24-1
size: .

DNA: TGTGCCAGCAGCAATCCGGGACAGACCTACGAGCAGTACTTC
CDR3: CASSNPGQTYEQYF
D: .
J: TRBJ2-7
V: TRBV21-1
size: .

DNA: TGTGCCGGGGGGACAGGCTACACCATATATTTT
CDR3: CAGGTGYTIYF
D: TRBD1
J: TRBJ1-3
V: TRBV19
size: .

DNA: TGTGCCATCAGCCAAAGAACAGGGAGTCAGCCCCAGCATTTT
CDR3: CAISQRTGSQPQHF
D: .
J: TRBJ1-5
V: TRBV10-3
size: .

DNA: TGTGCCAGCAGCTTACGAGGGGAGCAGTACTTC
CDR3: CASSLRGEQYF
D: .
J: TRBJ2-7
V: TRBV7-9
size: .

DNA: TGTGCCAGCAGCTTAAGAGGTCGATCGTACGAGCAGTACTTC
CDR3: CASSLRGRSYEQYF
D: .
J: TRBJ2-7
V: TRBV11-2
size: .

DNA: TGTGCCAGCAGTTACTCGACAGGGGGCGGCGAGCAGTACTTC
CDR3: CASSYSTGGGEQYF
D: TRBD1
J: TRBJ2-7
V: TRBV6-2/TRBV6-3
size: .

DNA: TGTGCCAGCAGTTTGCCAGGGAACTATGGCTACACCTTC
CDR3: CASSLPGNYGYTF
D: .
J: TRBJ1-2
V: TRBV12-3/TRBV12-4
size: .

DNA: TGTGCCAGCAGCCCGACTCGTTTAGGTAATGAGCAGTTCTTC
CDR3: CASSPTRLGNEQFF
D: .
J: TRBJ2-1
V: TRBV5-4
size: .

DNA: TGTGCCAGTAGTAGGACTAGCGGGAGTAATGTTTGGTATGAGCAGTTCTTC
CDR3: CASSRTSGSNVWYEQFF
D: TRBD2
J: TRBJ2-1
V: TRBV19
size: .

DNA: TGTGCCAGCTCACCACGAGTCCCGGGGGTCGACACTGAAGCTTTCTTT
CDR3: CASSPRVPGVDTEAFF
D: .
J: TRBJ1-1
V: TRBV18
size: once

DNA: TGTGCCAGCAGCAGAGACAGGGTTTCTCTCGAGCAGTACTTC
CDR3: CASSRDRVSLEQYF
D: TRBD1
J: TRBJ2-7
V: TRBV11-2
size: .

DNA: TGTGCCATCAGAACTAGCATCGGCACAGATACGCAGTATTTT
CDR3: CAIRTSIGTDTQYF
D: .
J: TRBJ2-3
V: TRBV10-3
size: .

DNA: TGTGCCAGCAGCTCTAGGGGGCCGGGCATAGGTAATGAAAAACTGTTTTTT
CDR3: CASSSRGPGIGNEKLFF
D: TRBD1
J: TRBJ1-4
V: TRBV7-6
size: .

DNA: TGTGCCAGCAGGATAGACAGGGGGTCACACAATGAGCAGTTCTTC
CDR3: CASRIDRGSHNEQFF
D: TRBD1
J: TRBJ2-1
V: TRBV2
size: .